The entry that follows covers one TCR beta chain sequence. The source of the sample is a study of blood T cell repertoires in COVID-19. For the study at large: The origin of the acute and convalescent COVID-19 samples was the United States, Italy and Spain. T cells, B-cell-depleted T cells, or PBMCs provided the cDNA or gDNA that served as material.

Authors' data handling: Reference gene primer amplification yielded estimated nucleated cell counts. Assay used: immunoSEQ multiplex PCR; TCRdb lists only in-frame clones, some missing. That table supplies the V and J calls and clone size; D and trimming were determined from the DNA. The data show 160,000 or so clones, roughly 78% seen once. Germline V CDR1 and CDR2: MNHEY, SVGEGT. Trimming took 0 bases from V and 6 from J; bases not matched to a gene: 7. This CDR3 has 16 residues. The chain employs TRBV6-2 or TRBV6-3 and TRBJ2-7; TRBD1 aligns across 11 bases. The TCR comes from a man in his 70s with active or convalescent COVID-19. The sequenced sample consisted of peripheral blood. The CDR3 DNA follows: TGTGCCAGCAGTTACTCGACCGGGACAGGGGGGAGCGAGCAGTACTTC. Its protein product is CASSYSTGTGGSEQYF.